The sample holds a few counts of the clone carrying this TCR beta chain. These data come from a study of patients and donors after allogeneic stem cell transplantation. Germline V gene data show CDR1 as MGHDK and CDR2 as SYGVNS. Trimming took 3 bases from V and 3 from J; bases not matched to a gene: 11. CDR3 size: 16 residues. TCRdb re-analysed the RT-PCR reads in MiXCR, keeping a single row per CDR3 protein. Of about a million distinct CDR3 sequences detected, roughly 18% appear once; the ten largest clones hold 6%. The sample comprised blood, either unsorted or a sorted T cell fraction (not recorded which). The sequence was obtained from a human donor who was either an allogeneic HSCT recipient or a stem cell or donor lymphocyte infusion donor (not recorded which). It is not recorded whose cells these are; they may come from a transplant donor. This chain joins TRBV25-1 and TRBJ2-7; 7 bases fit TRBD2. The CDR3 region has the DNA TGTGCCAGCAGTGATGCGTCCCTCAGCGGGGACTACGAGCAGTACTTC. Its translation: CASSDASLSGDYEQYF.